This paragraph covers one TCR beta chain sequence. Which antigen it targets is not known. Base quality data are lacking; no much larger clone is found one base away. This sample is part of a study of cytomegalovirus exposure and HLA in healthy donors (dated by TCRdb to about 2017). At the level of the whole study: A later analysis indicated that the roughly 120 validation repertoires were generated on the platform also employed for the roughly 730 repertoires of the first cohort. The study aimed to test whether cataloging public T cell receptors could reveal signatures of past pathogen exposure. In addition to the first cohort of around 670 subjects, a separate validation cohort of 100 to 150 different subjects was used. To predict cytomegalovirus infection status, the study combined high-throughput TCR immunosequencing, statistical association of individual TCRs with disease status, and machine learning. Study-wide conclusions, independent of this receptor: A total of 164 TCR beta chains were listed by the study as associated with cytomegalovirus. A later analysis lacked HLA typing for the validation cohort, so it scored co-occurrence in that cohort across all 120 or so repertoires. In vitro tests confirmed that three of the cytomegalovirus-associated TCR beta chains recognize cytomegalovirus antigens. It was suggested by the authors that the approach could potentially be generalized to other disease states and immunological phenotypes. Across donors, most TCR sequences were observed very rarely, whereas some public TCRs were present in many individuals. Subsequent analysis determined that TCRs grouped into clusters in the first cohort also showed a tendency toward co-occurrence across the roughly 130 validation repertoires, and approximately 93% of cluster scores exceeded 0. The classifier was reported to diagnose cytomegalovirus status with high specificity and sensitivity in both the original and validation cohorts.

Separate from the approximately 670-subject first cohort, the validation cohort of some 130 subjects was the group to which the donors belonged. V is reduced by 2 bases and J by 2 bases, leaving a spacing of 8 bases between them. The cysteine opens and the phenylalanine closes a CDR3 of 13 amino acids. Just the 39-base CDR3 DNA is kept, in frame starting at base 1. From a lookup of the germline V gene, CDR1 and CDR2 are SGHDT and YYEEEE. Receptor amplification or capture employed the immunoSEQ multiplex PCR assay. The authors' analysis ran thus. A statistical classification framework was built to diagnose cytomegalovirus status from the catalog of TCR beta chain sequences. The clones in this table, taken by TCRdb from immuneACCESS, are in-frame only. Not every clone is retained; where verified, under half of the shortfall comes from an unresolved V gene, and the cause of the rest is unknown. V and J calls and clone size are as listed in that table; D and trimming were resolved from the DNA. In all, the sample holds 150,000 or so clones, and approximately 90% of those were seen once. The biggest ten clones account for 1.4% of the sample.

This chain joins TRBV5-6 to TRBJ2-7, with the D gene call left open. Material for sequencing was PBMCs. The clonotype was recovered from a woman aged 25 to 39 in good health and CMV-seronegative. The CDR3 region has the sequence CASSFYRAYEQYF. Read as DNA, the sequence is TGTGCCAGCAGCTTTTACAGAGCCTACGAGCAGTACTTC.